This T cell receptor (beta chain) is from a study of blood T cell repertoires in COVID-19. Study-level background: Acute and convalescent COVID-19 samples came from the United States, Italy and Spain.

Source study methods: Researchers report that nucleated cell counts were estimated from reference gene primer amplification. Sequencing was performed with immunoSEQ multiplex PCR; in TCRdb, only in-frame clones are kept and a portion is missing. The V and J calls and the clone size are those of that table, but D and trimming were determined from the DNA. The sample has around 100,000 clones; 70% to 85% are singletons. Germline V gene sequence: CDR1 SQVTM, CDR2 ANQGSEA. The CDR3 is 14 amino acids. V lost 2 bases, J lost 3 bases, and 2 bases stayed unmatched. The sample consisted of peripheral blood. This clonotype was obtained from a human donor in a cohort sampled during active COVID-19. The chain couples TRBV29-1 to TRBJ2-1; 9 nucleotides line up with TRBD1. The CDR3 reads CSVERGQGYNEQFF. As DNA, the CDR3 is TGCAGCGTTGAAAGGGGACAGGGCTACAATGAGCAGTTCTTC.